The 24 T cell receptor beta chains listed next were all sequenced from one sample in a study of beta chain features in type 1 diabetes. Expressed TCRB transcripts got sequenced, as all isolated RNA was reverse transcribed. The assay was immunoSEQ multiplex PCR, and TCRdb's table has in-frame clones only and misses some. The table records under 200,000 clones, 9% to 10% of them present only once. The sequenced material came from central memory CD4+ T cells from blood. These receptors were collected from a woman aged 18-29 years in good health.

The CDR3: CASSLEHEQYF. DNA of the CDR3: TGTGCCAGCAGCTTAGAACATGAGCAGTACTTC. This chain connects TRBV7-9 to TRBJ2-7; D unclear. Trimming pared 1 base from V and 7 bases from J, leaving 5 bases between. Germline assignment: CDR1 SEHNR and CDR2 FQNEAQ (reference sequence). The CDR3 contains 11 residues.

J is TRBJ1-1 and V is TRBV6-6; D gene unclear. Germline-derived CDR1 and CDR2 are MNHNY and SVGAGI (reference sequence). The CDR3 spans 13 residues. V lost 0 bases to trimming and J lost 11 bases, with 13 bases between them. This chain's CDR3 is CASSYSQSPMAFF. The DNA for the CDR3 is TGTGCCAGCAGTTACTCCCAAAGCCCGATGGCTTTCTTT.

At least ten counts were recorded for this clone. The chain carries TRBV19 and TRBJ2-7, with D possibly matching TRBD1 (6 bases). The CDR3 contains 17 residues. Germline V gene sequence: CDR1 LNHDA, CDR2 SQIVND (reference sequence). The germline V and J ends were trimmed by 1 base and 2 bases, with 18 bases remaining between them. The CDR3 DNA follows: TGTGCCAGTAGTATAGCCGTAGACAGGATTGGCACCTACGAGCAGTACTTC. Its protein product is CASSIAVDRIGTYEQYF. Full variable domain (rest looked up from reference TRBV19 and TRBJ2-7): DGGITQSPKYLFRKEGQNVTLSCEQNLNHDAMYWYRQDPGQGLRLIYYSQIVNDFQKGDIAEGYSVSREKKESFPLTVTSAQKNPTAFYLCASSIAVDRIGTYEQYFGPGTRLTVT.

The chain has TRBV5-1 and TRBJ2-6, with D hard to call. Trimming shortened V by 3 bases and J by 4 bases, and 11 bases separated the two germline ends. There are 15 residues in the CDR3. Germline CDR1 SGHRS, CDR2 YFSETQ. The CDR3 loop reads CASSWSLVGANVLTF. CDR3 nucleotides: TGCGCCAGCAGCTGGTCTTTAGTGGGGGCCAACGTCCTGACTTTC.

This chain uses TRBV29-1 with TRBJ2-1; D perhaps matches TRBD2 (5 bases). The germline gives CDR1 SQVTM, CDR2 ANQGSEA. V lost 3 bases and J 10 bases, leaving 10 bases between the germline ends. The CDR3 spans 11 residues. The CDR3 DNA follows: TGCAGCGTTGAGCCCGGGGAAGAGCAGTTCTTC. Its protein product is CSVEPGEEQFF.

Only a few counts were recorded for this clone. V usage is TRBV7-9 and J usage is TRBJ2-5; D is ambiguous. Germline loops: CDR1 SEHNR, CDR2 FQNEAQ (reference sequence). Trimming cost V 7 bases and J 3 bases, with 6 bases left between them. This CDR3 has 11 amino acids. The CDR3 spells CASTPKETQYF. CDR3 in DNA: TGTGCCAGCACCCCCAAAGAGACCCAGTACTTC. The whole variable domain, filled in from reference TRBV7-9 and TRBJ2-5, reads DTGVSQNPRHKITKRGQNVTFRCDPISEHNRLYWYRQTLGQGPEFLTYFQNEAQLEKSRLLSDRFSAERPKGSFSTLEIQRTEQGDSAMYLCASTPKETQYFGPGTRLLVL.

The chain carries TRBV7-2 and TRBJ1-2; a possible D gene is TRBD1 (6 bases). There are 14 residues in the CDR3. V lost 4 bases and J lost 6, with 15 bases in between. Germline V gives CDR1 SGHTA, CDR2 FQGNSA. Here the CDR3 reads CASSSYRQANGYTF. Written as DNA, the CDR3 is TGTGCCAGCAGCTCCTACCGACAGGCTAATGGCTACACCTTC.

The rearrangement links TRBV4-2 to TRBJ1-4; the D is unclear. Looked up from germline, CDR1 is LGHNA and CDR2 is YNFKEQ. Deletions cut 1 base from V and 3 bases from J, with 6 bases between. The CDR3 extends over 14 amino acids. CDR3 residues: CASSQASPNEKLFF. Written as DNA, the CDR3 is TGTGCCAGCAGCCAAGCGAGTCCTAATGAAAAACTGTTTTTT.

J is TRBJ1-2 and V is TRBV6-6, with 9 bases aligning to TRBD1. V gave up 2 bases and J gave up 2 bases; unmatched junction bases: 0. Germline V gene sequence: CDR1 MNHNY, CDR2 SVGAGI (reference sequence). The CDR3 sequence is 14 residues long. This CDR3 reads CASSYGTGNYGYTF. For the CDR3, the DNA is TGTGCCAGCAGTTACGGGACAGGGAACTATGGCTACACCTTC.

The CDR3 DNA is TGTGCCAGCAGCTCCCTACGGGAATTCTCCTACGAGCAGTACTTC. Encoded protein: CASSSLREFSYEQYF. The rearrangement joins TRBV11-3 to TRBJ2-7; perhaps TRBD2 as D (5 bases). The V gene's germline CDR1 is SGHNT and CDR2 YENEEA. CDR3 length: 15 amino acids. The V end was cut by 4 bases, the J end by 0 bases, with 13 bases between.

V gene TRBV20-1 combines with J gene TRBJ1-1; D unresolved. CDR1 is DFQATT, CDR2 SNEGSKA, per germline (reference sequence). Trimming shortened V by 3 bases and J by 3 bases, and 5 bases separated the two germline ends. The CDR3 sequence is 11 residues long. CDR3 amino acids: CSARSDTEAFF. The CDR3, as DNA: TGCAGTGCTAGGTCCGACACTGAAGCTTTCTTT.

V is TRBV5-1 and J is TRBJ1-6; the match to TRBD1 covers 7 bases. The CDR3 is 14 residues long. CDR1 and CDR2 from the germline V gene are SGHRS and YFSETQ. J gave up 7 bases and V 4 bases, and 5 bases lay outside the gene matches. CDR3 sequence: CASSRQGVNSPLHF. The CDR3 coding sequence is TGCGCCAGCAGCCGACAGGGCGTCAATTCACCCCTCCACTTT.

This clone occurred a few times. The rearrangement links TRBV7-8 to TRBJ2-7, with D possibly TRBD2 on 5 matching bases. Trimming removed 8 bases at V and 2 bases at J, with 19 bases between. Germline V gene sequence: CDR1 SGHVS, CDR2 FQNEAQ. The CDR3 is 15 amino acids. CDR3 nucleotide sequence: TGTGCCAGCCATCTCGTTTCGGGGAATCCCTACGAGCAGTACTTC. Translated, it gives CASHLVSGNPYEQYF.

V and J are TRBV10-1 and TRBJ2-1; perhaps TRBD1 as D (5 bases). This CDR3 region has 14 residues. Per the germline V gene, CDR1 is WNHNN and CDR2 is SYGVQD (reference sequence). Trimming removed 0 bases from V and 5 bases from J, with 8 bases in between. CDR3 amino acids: CASSESGPNNEQFF. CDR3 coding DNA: TGCGCCAGCAGTGAGTCGGGGCCGAACAATGAGCAGTTCTTC.

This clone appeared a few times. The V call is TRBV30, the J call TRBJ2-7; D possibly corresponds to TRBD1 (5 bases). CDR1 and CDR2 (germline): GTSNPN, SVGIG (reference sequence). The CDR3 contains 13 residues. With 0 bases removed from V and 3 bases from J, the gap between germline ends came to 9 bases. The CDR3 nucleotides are TGTGCCTGGAGTGTTCAGGGAATCTACGAGCAGTACTTC. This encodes CAWSVQGIYEQYF.

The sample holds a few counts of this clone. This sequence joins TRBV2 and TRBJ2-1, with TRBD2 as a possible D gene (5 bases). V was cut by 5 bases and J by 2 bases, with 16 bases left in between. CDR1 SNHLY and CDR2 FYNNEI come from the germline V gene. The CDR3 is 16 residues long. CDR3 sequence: CASSPLRGTTYNEQFF. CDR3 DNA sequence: TGTGCCAGCAGTCCTCTTCGGGGTACCACCTACAATGAGCAGTTCTTC.

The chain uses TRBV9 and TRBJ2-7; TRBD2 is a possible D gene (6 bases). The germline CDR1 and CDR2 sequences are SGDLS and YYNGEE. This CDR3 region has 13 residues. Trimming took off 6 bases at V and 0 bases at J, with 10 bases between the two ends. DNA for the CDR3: TGTGCCAGCAACCGGGGGAACTCCTACGAGCAGTACTTC. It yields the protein CASNRGNSYEQYF.

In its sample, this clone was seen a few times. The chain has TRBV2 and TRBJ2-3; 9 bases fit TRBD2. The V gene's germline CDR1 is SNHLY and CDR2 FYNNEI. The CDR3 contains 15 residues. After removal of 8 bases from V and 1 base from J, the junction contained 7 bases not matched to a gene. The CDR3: CASRGGGGGTDTQYF. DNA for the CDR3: TGTGCCAGCCGCGGGGGCGGGGGGGGCACAGATACGCAGTATTTT.

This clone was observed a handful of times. This CDR3 is CASSIANYGYTF. The CDR3 DNA is TGTGCCAGCAGTATAGCTAACTATGGCTACACCTTC. The rearrangement links TRBV7-9 to TRBJ1-2, with D hard to call. Trimming took 6 bases from V and 0 from J, leaving 5 bases between them. CDR3 length: 12 amino acids. CDR1 is SEHNR, CDR2 FQNEAQ, per germline (reference sequence).

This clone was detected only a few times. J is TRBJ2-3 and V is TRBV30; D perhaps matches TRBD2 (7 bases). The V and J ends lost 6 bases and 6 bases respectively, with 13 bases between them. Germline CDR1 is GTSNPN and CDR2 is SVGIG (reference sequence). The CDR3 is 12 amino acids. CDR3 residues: CACPRGADTQYF. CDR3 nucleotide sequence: TGTGCCTGCCCCCGGGGGGCGGATACGCAGTATTTT.

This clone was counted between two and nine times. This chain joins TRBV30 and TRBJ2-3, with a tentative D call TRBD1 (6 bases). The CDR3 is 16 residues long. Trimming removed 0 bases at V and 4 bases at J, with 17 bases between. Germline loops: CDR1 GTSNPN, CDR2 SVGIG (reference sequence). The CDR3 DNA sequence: TGTGCCTGGAGTGTAGTGTCAGGGGCATTTGCAGATACGCAGTATTTT. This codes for CAWSVVSGAFADTQYF. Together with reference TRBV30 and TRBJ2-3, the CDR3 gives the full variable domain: SQTIHQWPATLVQPVGSPLSLECTVEGTSNPNLYWYRQAAGRGLQLLFYSVGIGQISSEVPQNLSASRPQDRQFILSSKKLLLSDSGFYLCAWSVVSGAFADTQYFGPGTRLTVL.

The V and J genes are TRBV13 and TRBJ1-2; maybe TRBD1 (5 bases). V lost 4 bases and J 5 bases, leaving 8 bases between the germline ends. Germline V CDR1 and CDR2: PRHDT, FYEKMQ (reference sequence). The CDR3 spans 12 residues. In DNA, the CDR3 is TGTGCCAGCAGCTCTCAGGGTTATGGCTACACCTTC. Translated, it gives CASSSQGYGYTF.

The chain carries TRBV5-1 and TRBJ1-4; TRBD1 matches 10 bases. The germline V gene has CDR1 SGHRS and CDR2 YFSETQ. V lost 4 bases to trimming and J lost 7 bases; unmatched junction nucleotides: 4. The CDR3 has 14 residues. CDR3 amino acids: CASSPGQGGEKLFF. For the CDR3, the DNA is TGCGCCAGCAGCCCCGGACAGGGGGGTGAAAAACTGTTTTTT.

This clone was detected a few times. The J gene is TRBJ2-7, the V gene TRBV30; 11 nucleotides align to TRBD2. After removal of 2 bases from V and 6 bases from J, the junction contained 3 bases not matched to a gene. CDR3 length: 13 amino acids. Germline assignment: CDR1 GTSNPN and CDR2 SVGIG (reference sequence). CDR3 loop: CAWSKLAGVEQYF. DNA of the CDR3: TGTGCCTGGAGTAAACTAGCGGGAGTCGAGCAGTACTTC.